The 32 T cell receptor beta chains below were found in one sample sequenced in a study of blood T cells in healthy people across ages. Using a J-beta primer mix together with a sample-barcoded 5' primer, a second PCR was run for about 7 to 12 cycles. From the 5' RACE reads, TCRdb called clonotypes with MiXCR, one entry per CDR3 protein. The sample records 850,000 to 1,000,000 distinct CDR3 sequences, 48% being singletons. Material for sequencing was blood. Receptors originate from a young man in good health.

The chain carries TRBV6-5 and TRBJ2-5; 7 bases agree with TRBD1. The J call may be mistaken, given a closer DNA end match to TRBJ2-7. Germline lookup yields CDR1 MNHEY and CDR2 SVGAGI. CDR3 length equals 12 residues. CDR3 bases: TGTGCCAGCAGACAGGGGCTCCGCGAGCAGTACTTC. Its translation: CASRQGLREQYF.

This clonotype was seen more than once but under ten times. V is TRBV28 and J is TRBJ2-6; D not certain. Deletions cut 1 base from V and 0 bases from J, with 13 bases between. The CDR3 consists of 18 residues. CDR1 is MDHEN and CDR2 is SYDVKM in the germline V gene. The CDR3 sequence: CASSLFGRINSGANVLTF. In DNA form, the CDR3 reads TGTGCCAGCAGTTTATTTGGCAGGATCAACTCTGGGGCCAACGTCCTGACTTTC. Based on the CDR3 plus reference TRBV28 and TRBJ2-6, the full variable domain is DVKVTQSSRYLVKRTGEKVFLECVQDMDHENMFWYRQDPGLGLRLIYFSYDVKMKEKGDIPEGYSVSREKKERFSLILESASTNQTSMYLCASSLFGRINSGANVLTFGAGSRLTVL.

This clonotype was seen at least ten times. The chain joins TRBV29-1 to TRBJ1-1; D not resolved. CDR3 length: 13 amino acids. Trimming removed 4 bases from V and 4 bases from J, with 13 bases in between. Germline values: CDR1 SQVTM, CDR2 ANQGSEA. CDR3 amino acids: CSVVRGEGTEAFF. In DNA form, the CDR3 reads TGCAGCGTTGTGAGAGGCGAGGGCACTGAAGCTTTCTTT.

The chain combines TRBV5-4 with TRBJ2-5; TRBD2 matches at 7 bases. With the DNA end fitting TRBJ2-7 better, the J assignment may be wrong. Looked up from germline, CDR1 is SGHNT and CDR2 is YYREEE (reference sequence). This CDR3 has 16 residues. In DNA form, the CDR3 reads TGTGCCAGCAGCCCTCGCGGCGGGGGTGGATCCTACGAGCAGTACTTC. Protein sequence: CASSPRGGGGSYEQYF.

The CDR3 nucleotides read TGCGCCAGCAGCTTGGCAGGGGAGGACATTCAGTACTTC. It is translated as CASSLAGEDIQYF. V and J are TRBV5-1 and TRBJ2-4; D may be TRBD1 or TRBD2 (6 bases each). The germline CDR1 and CDR2 sequences are SGHRS and YFSETQ. The CDR3 length is 13 residues. V lost 0 bases and J lost 8, with 9 bases in between.

The J gene is TRBJ2-5, the V gene TRBV4-1; 10 positions agree with TRBD2. This CDR3 has 16 residues. Germline V CDR1 and CDR2: MGHRA, YSYEKL. Germline trimming cut 2 bases from V and 0 bases from J; bases unmatched to any gene: 3. The DNA for the CDR3 is TGCGCCAGCAGCCAAAGCCTAGCGGGGGACCAAGAGACCCAGTACTTC. This sequence encodes CASSQSLAGDQETQYF.

A few counts support this clonotype. This sequence joins TRBV20-1 and TRBJ1-2; 8 nucleotides align to TRBD1. This CDR3 is 12 amino acids long. The germline gives CDR1 DFQATT, CDR2 SNEGSKA (reference sequence). V was pared by 3 bases and J by 4 bases, with 1 base of the junction left unmatched. The CDR3 DNA reads TGCAGTGCTAGGACAGGGGTCTATGGCTACACCTTC. This encodes CSARTGVYGYTF.

The J gene is TRBJ1-1, the V gene TRBV4-1; D ambiguous. This CDR3 comprises 15 residues. Looked up from germline, CDR1 is MGHRA and CDR2 is YSYEKL. V was shortened by 4 bases and J by 0 bases, with 12 bases between the two germline ends. Written as DNA, the CDR3 is TGCGCCAGCAGCCCCGTTGGGGTAATGAACACTGAAGCTTTCTTT. Encoded protein: CASSPVGVMNTEAFF.

The V and J genes are TRBV6-1 and TRBJ1-6, with TRBD1 matching over 7 bases. The ends lost 7 bases at V and 6 bases at J; junction bases unmatched: 6. The CDR3 has 14 residues. Germline CDR1 MNHNS, CDR2 SASEGT. The CDR3 region is CASILGQPNSPLHF. As DNA, the CDR3 is TGTGCCAGCATCCTGGGACAGCCTAATTCACCCCTCCACTTT.

The rearrangement joins TRBV29-1 to TRBJ1-1; D is possibly TRBD1 (6 bases). The CDR3 runs 14 residues. The germline V gene has CDR1 SQVTM and CDR2 ANQGSEA. With 0 bases removed from V and 7 bases from J, the gap between germline ends came to 15 bases. The CDR3 loop reads CSVEDLGGQGEAFF. The CDR3 DNA reads TGCAGCGTTGAAGATCTCGGGGGGCAGGGTGAAGCTTTCTTT.

This sequence joins TRBV12-3 or TRBV12-4 and TRBJ2-4, with a tentative D call TRBD2 (6 bases). The last part of the DNA fits TRBJ2-7 better; the J call may be wrong. The CDR3 runs to 13 residues. CDR3 sequence (DNA): TGTGCCAGCAGTCAAAGAGCGGGCTACGAGCAGTACTTC. Translating it yields CASSQRAGYEQYF.

The chain joins TRBV4-2 to TRBJ2-2, with D perhaps assigned TRBD1 or TRBD2 (5 bases each). The germline V gene has CDR1 LGHNA and CDR2 YNFKEQ. V dropped 4 bases and J dropped 3 bases, with 15 bases sitting between them. The CDR3 totals 16 residues. CDR3 sequence reads: CASSRSGTRDTGELFF. The CDR3 DNA is TGTGCCAGCAGCCGCTCCGGGACCAGGGACACCGGGGAGCTGTTTTTT.

The V gene is TRBV6-5, the J gene TRBJ2-2; tentatively, D is TRBD2 (6 bases). V shed 0 bases and J shed 4 bases, with 12 bases lying between them. The germline CDR1 and CDR2 sequences are MNHEY and SVGAGI. This CDR3 spans 16 amino acids. The CDR3 here is CASSYSWRGSTGELFF. For the CDR3, the DNA is TGTGCCAGCAGTTACTCATGGCGGGGTAGCACCGGGGAGCTGTTTTTT.

The chain employs TRBV19 and TRBJ1-5; TRBD1 matches at 7 bases. The CDR3 is 14 residues long. Trimming removed 3 bases from V and 7 bases from J; junction bases left unmatched: 6. Germline CDR1 LNHDA, CDR2 SQIVND (reference sequence). In DNA, the CDR3 is TGTGCCAGTAGTATGCCACCGACAGGGCAGCCCCAGCATTTT. Its protein is CASSMPPTGQPQHF.

This clonotype has a single count. The chain carries TRBV9 and TRBJ2-7, with D possibly being TRBD1 (5 bases). The CDR3 loop spans 15 amino acids. Trimming took off 0 bases at V and 2 bases at J, with 12 bases between the two ends. Germline CDR1 and CDR2: SGDLS and YYNGEE. CDR3 residues: CASSVVAGPTYEQYF. CDR3 DNA sequence: TGTGCCAGCAGCGTAGTGGCAGGGCCGACCTACGAGCAGTACTTC.

This clonotype occurred a few times. The chain joins TRBV12-3 or TRBV12-4 to TRBJ1-5, with D maybe TRBD1 (5 bases). Trimming cost V 5 bases and J 0 bases, with 11 bases left between them. The CDR3 extends over 15 amino acids. The DNA of the CDR3 is TGTGCCAGCAGTCCCGGGGCGTATAGCAATCAGCCCCAGCATTTT. Its protein product is CASSPGAYSNQPQHF.

This chain links TRBV10-2 with TRBJ1-1; 10 bases fit TRBD1. The CDR3 extends over 14 amino acids. The J segment lost 6 bases and the V segment lost 5 bases, leaving 6 bases of the junction unmatched. Germline V gene lookup returns CDR1 WSHSY and CDR2 SAAADI. For the CDR3, the DNA is TGCGCCAGCAGTCCCGGGACAGGGGTCGCTGAAGCTTTCTTT. Protein: CASSPGTGVAEAFF.

In its sample, this clonotype was seen once. The chain has TRBV3-1 and TRBJ1-2, with a weak D call TRBD1 (6 bases). V was trimmed by 6 bases and J by 3 bases, leaving 17 bases between them. Germline CDR1 and CDR2: LGHDT and YNNKEL (reference sequence). This CDR3 has 15 residues. The CDR3 DNA follows: TGTGCCAGCAGTCAACGGGGGGCGCGGGACTATGGCTACACCTTC. It yields the protein CASSQRGARDYGYTF.

This clonotype appeared a few times. The chain joins TRBV7-9 to TRBJ2-5; the D gene is possibly TRBD1 (6 bases). V lost 4 bases, J lost 2 bases, and 8 bases lay in between. The germline V gene has CDR1 SEHNR and CDR2 FQNEAQ (reference sequence). CDR3 length equals 13 residues. CDR3 bases: TGTGCCAGCAGCTACACAGGGCAAGAGACCCAGTACTTC. The encoded protein is CASSYTGQETQYF.

The rearrangement links TRBV6-5 to TRBJ2-1, with 8 nucleotides matching TRBD1. The CDR3 sequence is 15 residues long. Germline CDR1 MNHEY, CDR2 SVGAGI. V gave up 5 bases and J gave up 3 bases; unmatched junction bases: 6. As DNA, the CDR3 is TGTGCCAGCAGTGCCCCGGGACAGGACTACAATGAGCAGTTCTTC. Residues: CASSAPGQDYNEQFF.

Regarding this clonotype: One base away lies a much larger clone, so this may be a sequencing read error. The chain links TRBV29-1 to TRBJ2-5; 7 bases align to TRBD2. CDR3 size: 15 residues. The germline V gene has CDR1 SQVTM and CDR2 ANQGSEA. V shed 5 bases, J shed 11 bases, and the junction held 20 bases outside the gene matches. The CDR3 bases are TGCAGCGTTTCGGCGGGGCTAGCGGTAAACAATGAGCAGTACTTC. This codes for CSVSAGLAVNNEQYF.

This sequence joins TRBV3-1 and TRBJ2-4, with D possibly TRBD2 on 5 matching bases. V dropped 4 bases and J dropped 7 bases, with 20 bases sitting between them. Germline CDR1 reads LGHDT; CDR2 reads YNNKEL (reference sequence). The CDR3 is 16 residues long. The CDR3 reads CASSLAAEVELNIQYF. CDR3 sequence (DNA): TGTGCCAGCAGCCTAGCCGCGGAGGTAGAGTTGAACATTCAGTACTTC. The full variable domain, in which reference TRBV3-1 and TRBJ2-4 provide the parts outside the CDR3, is DTAVSQTPKYLVTQMGNDKSIKCEQNLGHDTMYWYKQDSKKFLKIMFSYNNKELIINETVPNRFSPKSPDKAHLNLHINSLELGDSAVYFCASSLAAEVELNIQYFGAGTRLSVL.

The V and J genes are TRBV29-1 and TRBJ2-1; D is unresolved. Per the germline V gene, CDR1 is SQVTM and CDR2 is ANQGSEA. This CDR3 has 13 amino acids. This CDR3 is CSSPLVGNNEQFF. The CDR3 region has the DNA TGCAGTAGCCCACTCGTAGGGAACAATGAGCAGTTCTTC.

This clonotype was seen a handful of times. V is TRBV28 and J is TRBJ2-7; 8 bases are a match to TRBD2. The germline gives CDR1 MDHEN, CDR2 SYDVKM. This CDR3 has 15 amino acids. The junction had 7 bases not matched to a gene; V was cut back by 6 bases and J by 0 bases. CDR3 sequence (DNA): TGTGCCAGCAGCCTTATAGCGGGGAGCTCCTACGAGCAGTACTTC. Its protein product is CASSLIAGSSYEQYF.

In regard to this clonotype: Because it lacks the conserved phenylalanine or tryptophan at the end, this CDR3 is likely a read error. No DNA is shown, since the ends of the CDR3 on it are uncertain; the CDR3 is the one TCRdb lists. The chain couples TRBV7-3 to TRBJ2-1; no DNA check was done on the table's D call, TRBD1. The CDR3 is 15 amino acids long, termini counted. Germline V CDR1 and CDR2: SGHTA, FQGTGA. The CDR3 region is CASSSERGDYNERFI.

The chain recombines TRBV20-1 with TRBJ2-3; 13 bases are shared with TRBD2. There are 15 residues in the CDR3. V was clipped by 5 bases and J by 2 bases; unmatched bases: 4. Germline V lookup: CDR1 DFQATT, CDR2 SNEGSKA (reference sequence). The DNA of the CDR3 is TGCAGTGCTCTCGGACTAGCGGGGGTCACAGATACGCAGTATTTT. Its protein product is CSALGLAGVTDTQYF.

In the case of this clonotype: Its ends do not fully match the called genes, so a read error is possible. The CDR3 nucleotides are TGTGCCAGCAGTTTCCAGGGTGGGGACACTGAAACTTTCTTT. The encoded protein is CASSFQGGDTETFF. J is TRBJ1-1 and V is TRBV6-6; tentative D call: TRBD1 (6 bases). The CDR3 consists of 14 residues. The germline CDR1 and CDR2 sequences are MNHNY and SVGAGI (reference sequence).

For this clonotype: This may be a read error: a much more frequent sequence differs by one nucleotide. The CDR3 DNA sequence: TGCAGCGGTCCCGGGACTAGCTCCTACAATGAGCAGTTCTTC. Translating gives CSGPGTSSYNEQFF. This chain uses TRBV29-1 with TRBJ2-1, with TRBD2 identical over 8 bases. The junction had 5 bases not matched to a gene; V was cut back by 7 bases and J by 0 bases. The CDR3 loop spans 14 amino acids. The germline V gene has CDR1 SQVTM and CDR2 ANQGSEA.

The chain joins TRBV27 to TRBJ1-2; D gene ambiguous. V was trimmed by 8 bases and J by 8 bases, leaving 24 bases between them. The CDR3 consists of 15 residues. The V gene's germline CDR1 is MNHEY and CDR2 SMNVEV (reference sequence). As DNA, the CDR3 is TGTGCCAGCTCATCCAAAAGGACGGATCCTTGGGGCTACACCTTC. Encoded protein: CASSSKRTDPWGYTF.

This clonotype has at least ten counts. The chain combines TRBV27 with TRBJ2-7; D gene unclear. This CDR3 has 11 residues. Per germline, CDR1 MNHEY and CDR2 SMNVEV (reference sequence). V lost 8 bases and J lost 4, with 9 bases in between. The CDR3 nucleotides read TGTGCCAGCGGCCAGTTATACGAGCAGTACTTC. It is translated as CASGQLYEQYF.

In regard to this clonotype: A much larger clone lies a single base off, so this may be a read error. This chain joins TRBV12-5 and TRBJ2-3; no firm D call. The CDR3 sequence is 11 residues long. In germline, CDR1 is LGHNT, CDR2 FRNRAP. CDR3: CARGLADTQYF. CDR3 sequence (DNA): TGTGCTAGGGGTTTGGCAGATACGCAGTATTTT.

V usage is TRBV14 and J usage is TRBJ2-5; TRBD1 aligns across 10 bases. The J call may be incorrect, as the DNA end agrees better with TRBJ2-4. Per the germline V gene, CDR1 is SGHDN and CDR2 is FVKESK. There are 14 residues in the CDR3. The CDR3 nucleotides are TGTGCCAGCAGCCGCGGACAGGGGGTAAACATTCAGTACTTC. Translation: CASSRGQGVNIQYF.